This passage covers 6 T cell receptor beta chains from one sample sequenced in a study of neoadjuvant nivolumab and ipilimumab in lung cancer. Using immunoSEQ multiplex PCR, the repertoire was profiled, and TCRdb retains in-frame clones only, with some absent. The sample has approximately 21,000 clones, 82% seen once; the top ten hold roughly 23%. The sample consisted of peripheral blood, taken before neoadjuvant nivolumab, alone or with ipilimumab. These receptors were collected from an adult with non-small cell lung cancer.

The J gene is TRBJ2-7, the V gene TRBV18; no clear D. Trimming removed 3 bases at V and 2 bases at J, with 5 bases between. The CDR3 spans 12 residues. CDR1 is KGHSH and CDR2 is LQKENI in the germline V gene. CDR3 sequence: CASSPDPYEQYF. CDR3 bases: TGTGCCAGCTCACCGGACCCCTACGAGCAGTACTTC. Full variable domain (outside the CDR3, taken from reference TRBV18 and TRBJ2-7): NAGVMQNPRHLVRRRGQEARLRCSPMKGHSHVYWYRQLPEEGLKFMVYLQKENIIDESGMPKERFSAEFPKEGPSILRIQQVVRGDSAAYFCASSPDPYEQYFGPGTRLTVT.

The chain is built from TRBV7-9 and TRBJ1-1; 8 bases are shared with TRBD1. The CDR3 totals 12 residues. V shed 5 bases and J 8 bases; nucleotides not matched to a gene: 4. In germline, CDR1 is SEHNR, CDR2 FQNEAQ (reference sequence). The CDR3 protein is CASSPQGDEAFF. For the CDR3, the DNA is TGTGCCAGCAGCCCACAGGGGGACGAAGCTTTCTTT.

This chain connects TRBV7-8 to TRBJ2-1; possibly TRBD1 or TRBD2 for D (5 bases each). The CDR3 totals 15 residues. Trimming pared 5 bases from V and 5 bases from J, leaving 16 bases between. CDR1 SGHVS and CDR2 FQNEAQ come from the germline V gene. CDR3 nucleotide sequence: TGTGCCAGCAGCAGGCCCGAGTGGGACGACAATGAGCAGTTCTTC. Amino acid sequence: CASSRPEWDDNEQFF. The full variable domain, in which reference TRBV7-8 and TRBJ2-1 provide the parts outside the CDR3, is GAGVSQSPRYKVAKRGQDVALRCDPISGHVSLFWYQQALGQGPEFLTYFQNEAQLDKSGLPSDRFFAERPEGSVSTLKIQRTQQEDSAVYLCASSRPEWDDNEQFFGPGTRLTVL.

The chain carries TRBV14 and TRBJ1-1; 9 bases map to TRBD1. From germline, CDR1 is SGHDN and CDR2 FVKESK. Germline trimming cut 4 bases from V and 1 base from J; bases unmatched to any gene: 7. This CDR3 contains 16 residues. The CDR3 DNA reads as TGTGCCAGCAGCCCCGGGACAGGGTGGGGGAACACTGAAGCTTTCTTT. Its protein is CASSPGTGWGNTEAFF.

The chain is built from TRBV7-2 and TRBJ1-5; D is perhaps TRBD1 (6 bases). The CDR3 covers 18 residues. Trimming cost V 1 base and J 1 base, with 17 bases left between them. Per the germline V gene, CDR1 is SGHTA and CDR2 is FQGNSA. For the CDR3, the DNA is TGTGCCAGCAGCTTAGAGCCCAACAGGGTGGCGAGCAATCAGCCCCAGCATTTT. Protein product: CASSLEPNRVASNQPQHF.

The chain is built from TRBV19 and TRBJ1-1; unclear D gene. V was clipped by 4 bases and J by 2 bases, with 8 bases between them. This CDR3 has 13 amino acids. Germline values: CDR1 LNHDA, CDR2 SQIVND (reference sequence). In nucleotides, the CDR3 is TGTGCCAGTAGTACGACGGGAAACACTGAAGCTTTCTTT. This encodes CASSTTGNTEAFF.